The clone carrying this TCR beta chain was seen only once. This sample is part of a study of blood T cell repertoires in COVID-19. As for the study in general: Acute-phase and convalescent COVID-19 samples originated in the United States, Italy and Spain. Sources were T cells, B-cell-depleted T cells, or PBMCs; the material itself was cDNA or gDNA.

Looked up from germline, CDR1 is ENHRY and CDR2 is SYGVKD. The CDR3 has 14 residues. The V gene lost 2 bases and the J gene lost 4 bases, with 11 bases spanning the gap. Original data processing: Researchers report that nucleated cell counts were estimated from reference gene primer amplification. Assay: immunoSEQ multiplex PCR; the TCRdb copy retains only in-frame clones and omits some. The DNA gave D and trimming, while V, J and clone size come from that table. The data contain tens of thousands of clones, roughly 79% of them seen just once; the ten biggest clones take up 25% to 35%. The clonotype comes from a human donor in a cohort sampled during active COVID-19. The chain combines TRBV10-3 with TRBJ1-1; TRBD1 might be the D (6 bases). Sequencing input: peripheral blood. CDR3 coding DNA: TGTGCCATCAGTGAGCTACAGGGTGGCACTGAAGCTTTCTTT. Its protein product is CAISELQGGTEAFF.